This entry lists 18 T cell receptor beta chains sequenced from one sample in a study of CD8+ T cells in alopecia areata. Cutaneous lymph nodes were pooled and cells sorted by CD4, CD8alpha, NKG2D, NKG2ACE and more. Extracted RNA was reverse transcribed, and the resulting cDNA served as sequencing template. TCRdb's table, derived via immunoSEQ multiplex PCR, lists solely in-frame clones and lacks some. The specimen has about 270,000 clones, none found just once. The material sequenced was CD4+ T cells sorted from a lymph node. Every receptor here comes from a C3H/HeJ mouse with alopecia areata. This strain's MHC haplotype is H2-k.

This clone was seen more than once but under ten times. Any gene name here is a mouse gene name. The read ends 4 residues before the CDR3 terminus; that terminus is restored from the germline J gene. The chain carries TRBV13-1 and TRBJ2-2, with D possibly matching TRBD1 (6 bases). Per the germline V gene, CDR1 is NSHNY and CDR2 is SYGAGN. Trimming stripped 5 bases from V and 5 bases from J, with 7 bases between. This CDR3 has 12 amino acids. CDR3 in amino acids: CASRGTTGQLYF. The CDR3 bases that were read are TGTGCCAGCAGAGGGACAACCGGG.

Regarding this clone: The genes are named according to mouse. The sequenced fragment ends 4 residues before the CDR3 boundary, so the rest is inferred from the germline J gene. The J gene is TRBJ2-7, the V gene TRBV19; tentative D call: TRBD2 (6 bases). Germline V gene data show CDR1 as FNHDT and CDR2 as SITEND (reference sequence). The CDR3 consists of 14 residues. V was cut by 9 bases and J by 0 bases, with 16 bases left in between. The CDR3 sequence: CAIKDWSSSYEQYF. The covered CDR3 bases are TGTGCCATCAAAGACTGGTCGAGCTCCTAT.

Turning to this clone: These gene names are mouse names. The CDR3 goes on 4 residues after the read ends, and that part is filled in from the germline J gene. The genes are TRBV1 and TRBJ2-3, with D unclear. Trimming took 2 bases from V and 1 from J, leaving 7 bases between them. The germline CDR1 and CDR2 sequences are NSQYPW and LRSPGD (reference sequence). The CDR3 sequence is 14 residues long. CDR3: CTCSALVGAETLYF. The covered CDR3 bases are TGCACCTGCAGTGCATTGGTGGGTGCAGAA. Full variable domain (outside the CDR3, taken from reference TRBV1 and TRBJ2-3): VTLLEQNPRWRLVPRGQAVNLRCILKNSQYPWMSWYQQDLQKQLQWLFTLRSPGDKEVKSLPGADYLATRVTDTELRLQVANMSQGRTLYCTCSALVGAETLYFGSGTRLTVL.

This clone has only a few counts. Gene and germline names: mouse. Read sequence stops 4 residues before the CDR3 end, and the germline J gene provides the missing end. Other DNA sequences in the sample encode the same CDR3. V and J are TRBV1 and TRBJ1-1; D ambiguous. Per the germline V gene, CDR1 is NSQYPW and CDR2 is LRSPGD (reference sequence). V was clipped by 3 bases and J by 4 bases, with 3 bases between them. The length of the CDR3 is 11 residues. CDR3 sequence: CTCSASTEVFF. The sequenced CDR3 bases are TGCACCTGCAGTGCGAGCACA.

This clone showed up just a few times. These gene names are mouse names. Here the CDR3 reads CASSGDRRGQNTLYF. Partial CDR3 DNA: TGTGCCAGCAGTGGAGACAGGAGGGGTCAAAAC. The gene calls are TRBV13-1 and TRBJ2-4, with TRBD1 as a possible D gene (6 bases). Read sequence stops 4 residues before the CDR3 end, and the germline J gene provides the missing end. The CDR3 is 15 amino acids. Trimming left V 3 bases short and J 1 base short, with 12 bases between. The germline gives CDR1 NSHNY, CDR2 SYGAGN.

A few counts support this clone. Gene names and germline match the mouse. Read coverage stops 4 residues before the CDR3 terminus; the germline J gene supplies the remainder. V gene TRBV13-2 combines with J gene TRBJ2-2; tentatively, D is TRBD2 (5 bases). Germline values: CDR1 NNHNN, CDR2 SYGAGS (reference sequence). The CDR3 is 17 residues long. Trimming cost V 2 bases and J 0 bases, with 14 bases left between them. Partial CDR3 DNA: TGTGCCAGCGGTGAACCCCGTGGGGAGGCAAACACCGGG. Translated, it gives CASGEPRGEANTG. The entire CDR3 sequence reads CASGEPRGEANTGQLYF.

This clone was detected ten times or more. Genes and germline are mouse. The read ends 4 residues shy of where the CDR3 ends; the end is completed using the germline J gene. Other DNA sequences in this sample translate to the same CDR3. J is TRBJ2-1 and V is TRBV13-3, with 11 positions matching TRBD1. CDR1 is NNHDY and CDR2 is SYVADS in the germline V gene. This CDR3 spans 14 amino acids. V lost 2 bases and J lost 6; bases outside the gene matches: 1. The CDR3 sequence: CASSEDRGRAEQFF. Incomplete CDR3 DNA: TGTGCCAGCAGTGAGGACAGGGGGCGTGCT.

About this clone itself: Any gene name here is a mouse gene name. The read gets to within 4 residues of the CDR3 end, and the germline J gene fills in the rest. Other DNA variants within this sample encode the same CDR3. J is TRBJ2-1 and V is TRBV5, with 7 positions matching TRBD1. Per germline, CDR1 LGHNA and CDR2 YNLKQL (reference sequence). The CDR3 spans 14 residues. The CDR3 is CASSLGQGEAEQFF. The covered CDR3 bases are TGTGCCAGCAGCCTCGGCCAGGGGGAGGCT.

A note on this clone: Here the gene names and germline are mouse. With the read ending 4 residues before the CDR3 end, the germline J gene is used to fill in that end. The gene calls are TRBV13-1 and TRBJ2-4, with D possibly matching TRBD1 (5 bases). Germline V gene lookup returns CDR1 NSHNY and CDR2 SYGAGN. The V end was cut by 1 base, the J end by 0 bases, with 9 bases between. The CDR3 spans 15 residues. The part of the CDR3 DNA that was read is TGTGCCAGCAGTGATTCAGGGAGGAGTCAAAAC. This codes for CASSDSGRSQN. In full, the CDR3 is CASSDSGRSQNTLYF.

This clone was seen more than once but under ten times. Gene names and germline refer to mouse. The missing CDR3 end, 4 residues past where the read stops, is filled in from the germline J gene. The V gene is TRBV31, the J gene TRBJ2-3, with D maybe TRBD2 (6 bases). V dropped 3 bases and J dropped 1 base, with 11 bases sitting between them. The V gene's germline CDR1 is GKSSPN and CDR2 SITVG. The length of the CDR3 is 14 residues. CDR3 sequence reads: CAWRPNWGAETLYF. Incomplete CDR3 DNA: TGTGCCTGGAGACCAAACTGGGGTGCAGAA.

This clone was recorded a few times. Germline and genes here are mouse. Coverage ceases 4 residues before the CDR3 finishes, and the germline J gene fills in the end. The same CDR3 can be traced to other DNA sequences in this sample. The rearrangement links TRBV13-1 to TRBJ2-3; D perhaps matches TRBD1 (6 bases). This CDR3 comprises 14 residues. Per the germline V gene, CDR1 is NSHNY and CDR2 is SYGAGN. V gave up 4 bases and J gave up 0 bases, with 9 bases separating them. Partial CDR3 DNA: TGTGCCAGCAGTTTACAGGGTAGTGCAGAA. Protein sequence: CASSLQGSAE. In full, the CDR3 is CASSLQGSAETLYF.

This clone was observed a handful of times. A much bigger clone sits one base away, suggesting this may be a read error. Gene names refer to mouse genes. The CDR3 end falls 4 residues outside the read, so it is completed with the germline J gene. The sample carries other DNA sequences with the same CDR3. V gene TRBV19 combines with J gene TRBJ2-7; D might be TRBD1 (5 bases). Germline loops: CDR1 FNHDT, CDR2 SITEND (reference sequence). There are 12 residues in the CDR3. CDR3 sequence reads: CASSIKGYEQYF. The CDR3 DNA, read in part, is TGTGCCAGCAGTATAAAGGGGTAT.

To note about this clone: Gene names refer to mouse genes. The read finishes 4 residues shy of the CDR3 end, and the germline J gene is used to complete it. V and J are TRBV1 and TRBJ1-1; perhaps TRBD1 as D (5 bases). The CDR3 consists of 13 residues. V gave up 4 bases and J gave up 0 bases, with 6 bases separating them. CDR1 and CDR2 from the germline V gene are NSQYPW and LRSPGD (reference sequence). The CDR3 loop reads CTCSGRANTEVFF. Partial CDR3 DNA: TGCACCTGCAGTGGCAGGGCAAACACA.

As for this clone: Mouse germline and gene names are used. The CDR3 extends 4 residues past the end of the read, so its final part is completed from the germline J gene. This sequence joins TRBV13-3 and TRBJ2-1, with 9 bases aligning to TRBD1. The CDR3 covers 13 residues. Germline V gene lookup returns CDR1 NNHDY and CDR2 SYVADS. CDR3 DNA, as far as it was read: TGTGCCAGCAAGGGGACAGGGCTGGCT. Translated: CASKGTGLA. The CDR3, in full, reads CASKGTGLAEQFF.

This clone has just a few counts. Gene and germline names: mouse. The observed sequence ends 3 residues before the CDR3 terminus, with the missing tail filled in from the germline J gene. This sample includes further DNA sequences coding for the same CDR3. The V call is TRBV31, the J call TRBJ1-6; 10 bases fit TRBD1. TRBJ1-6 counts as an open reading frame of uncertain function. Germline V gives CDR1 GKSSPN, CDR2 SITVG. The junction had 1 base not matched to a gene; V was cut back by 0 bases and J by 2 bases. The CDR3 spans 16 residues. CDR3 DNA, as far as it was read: TGTGCCTGGAGTCTAGGGACAGGGGCCTATAATTCGCCC. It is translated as CAWSLGTGAYNSP. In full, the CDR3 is CAWSLGTGAYNSPLYF.

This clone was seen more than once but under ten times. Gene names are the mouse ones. The CDR3 here is CAWSRLGVNQDTQYF. CDR3 bases read: TGTGCCTGGAGTCGACTGGGGGTTAACCAAGAC. V is TRBV31 and J is TRBJ2-5; 9 positions match TRBD2. The CDR3 end lies 4 residues beyond the end of the read and is filled in from the germline J gene. CDR3 length: 15 residues. V shed 1 base, J shed 0 bases, and the junction held 2 bases outside the gene matches. Per germline, CDR1 GKSSPN and CDR2 SITVG.

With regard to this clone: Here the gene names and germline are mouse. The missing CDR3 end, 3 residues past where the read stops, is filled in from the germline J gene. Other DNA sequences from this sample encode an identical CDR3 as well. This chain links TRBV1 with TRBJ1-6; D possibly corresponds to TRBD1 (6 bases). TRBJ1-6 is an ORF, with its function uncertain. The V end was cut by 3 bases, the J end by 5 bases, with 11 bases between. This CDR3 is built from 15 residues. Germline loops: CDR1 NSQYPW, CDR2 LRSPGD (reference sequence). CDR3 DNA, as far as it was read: TGCACCTGCAGTGCCCTGGGACAAAATAATTCGCCC. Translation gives CTCSALGQNNSP. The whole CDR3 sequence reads CTCSALGQNNSPLYF.

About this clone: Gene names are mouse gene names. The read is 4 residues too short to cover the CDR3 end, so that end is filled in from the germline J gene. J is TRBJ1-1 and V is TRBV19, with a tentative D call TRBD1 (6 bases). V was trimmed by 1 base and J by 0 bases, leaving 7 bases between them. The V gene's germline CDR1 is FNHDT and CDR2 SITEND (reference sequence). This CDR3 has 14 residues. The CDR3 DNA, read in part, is TGTGCCAGCAGTATATCAGGGGCAAACACA. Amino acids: CASSISGANT. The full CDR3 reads CASSISGANTEVFF.